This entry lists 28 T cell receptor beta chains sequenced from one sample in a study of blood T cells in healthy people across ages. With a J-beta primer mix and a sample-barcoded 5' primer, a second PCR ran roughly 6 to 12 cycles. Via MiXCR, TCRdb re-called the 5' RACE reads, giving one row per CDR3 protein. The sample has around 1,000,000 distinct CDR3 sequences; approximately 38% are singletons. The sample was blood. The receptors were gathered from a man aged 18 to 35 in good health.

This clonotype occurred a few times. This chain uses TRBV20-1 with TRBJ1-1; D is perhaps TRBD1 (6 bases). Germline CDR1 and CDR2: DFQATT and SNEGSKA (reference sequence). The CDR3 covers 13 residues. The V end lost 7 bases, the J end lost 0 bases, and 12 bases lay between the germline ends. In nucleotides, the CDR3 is TGCAGTGTATTAGGGGGAGTGAACACTGAAGCTTTCTTT. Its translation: CSVLGGVNTEAFF.

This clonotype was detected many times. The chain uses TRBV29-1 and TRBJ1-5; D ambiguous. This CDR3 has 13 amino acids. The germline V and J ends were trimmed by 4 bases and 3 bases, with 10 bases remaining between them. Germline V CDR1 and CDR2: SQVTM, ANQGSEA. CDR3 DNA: TGCAGCGTTGTCCTGGATTTCAATCAGCCCCAGCATTTT. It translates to CSVVLDFNQPQHF.

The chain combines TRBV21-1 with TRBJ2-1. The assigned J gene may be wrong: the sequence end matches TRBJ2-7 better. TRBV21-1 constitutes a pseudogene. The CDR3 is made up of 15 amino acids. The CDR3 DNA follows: TGTGCCAGCAGCAAAGAGGGAGCCTCCTACAATGAGCAGTACTTC. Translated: CASSKEGASYNEQYF.

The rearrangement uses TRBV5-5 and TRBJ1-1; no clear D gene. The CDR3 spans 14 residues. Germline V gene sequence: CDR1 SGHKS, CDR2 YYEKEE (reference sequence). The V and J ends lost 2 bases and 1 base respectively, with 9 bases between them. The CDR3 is CASSFRGSNTEAFF. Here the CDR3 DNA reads TGTGCCAGCAGCTTTAGAGGGTCGAACACTGAAGCTTTCTTT.

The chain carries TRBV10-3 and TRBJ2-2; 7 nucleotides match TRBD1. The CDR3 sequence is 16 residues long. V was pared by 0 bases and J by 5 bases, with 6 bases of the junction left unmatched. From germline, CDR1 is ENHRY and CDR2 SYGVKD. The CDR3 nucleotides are TGTGCCATCAGTGAGTCGGAGACAGGGAATACCGGGGAGCTGTTTTTT. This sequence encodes CAISESETGNTGELFF.

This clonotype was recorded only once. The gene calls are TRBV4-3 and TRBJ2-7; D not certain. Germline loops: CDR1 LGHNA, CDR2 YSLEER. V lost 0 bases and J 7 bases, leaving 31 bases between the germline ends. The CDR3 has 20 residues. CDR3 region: CASSQEIVGSLNMSYNEQYF. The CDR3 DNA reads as TGCGCCAGCAGCCAAGAAATTGTCGGATCCCTAAACATGTCCTACAATGAGCAGTACTTC.

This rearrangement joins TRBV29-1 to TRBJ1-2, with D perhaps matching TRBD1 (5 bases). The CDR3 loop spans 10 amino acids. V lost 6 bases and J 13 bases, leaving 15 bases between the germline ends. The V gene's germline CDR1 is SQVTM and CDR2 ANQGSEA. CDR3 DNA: TGCAGCGTCACGGGACCCCGAGGCACCTTC. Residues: CSVTGPRGTF.

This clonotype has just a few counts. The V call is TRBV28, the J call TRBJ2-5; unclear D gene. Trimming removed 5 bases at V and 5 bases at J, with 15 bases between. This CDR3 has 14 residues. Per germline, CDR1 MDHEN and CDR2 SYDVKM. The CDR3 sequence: CASSRQGRRETQYF. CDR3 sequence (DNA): TGTGCCAGCAGTCGCCAAGGGCGGCGGGAGACCCAGTACTTC.

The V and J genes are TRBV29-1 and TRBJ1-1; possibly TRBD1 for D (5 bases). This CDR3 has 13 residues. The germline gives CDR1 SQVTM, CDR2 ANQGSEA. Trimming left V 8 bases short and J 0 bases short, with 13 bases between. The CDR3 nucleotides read TGCAGCACCCAGTCGGGGGTGAACACTGAAGCTTTCTTT. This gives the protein CSTQSGVNTEAFF.

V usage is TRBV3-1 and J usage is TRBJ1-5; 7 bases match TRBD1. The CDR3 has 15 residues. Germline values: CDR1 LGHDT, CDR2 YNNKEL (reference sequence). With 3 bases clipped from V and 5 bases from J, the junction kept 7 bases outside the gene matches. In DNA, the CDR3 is TGTGCCAGCAGCCAGGATCACAGGGGCGATCAGCCCCAGCATTTT. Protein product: CASSQDHRGDQPQHF.

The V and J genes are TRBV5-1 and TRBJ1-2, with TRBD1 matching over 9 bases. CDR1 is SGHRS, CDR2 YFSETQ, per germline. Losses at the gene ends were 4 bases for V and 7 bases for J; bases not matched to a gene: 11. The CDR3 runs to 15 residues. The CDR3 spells CASSRADRGSGGYTF. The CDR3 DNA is TGCGCCAGCAGCCGGGCGGACAGGGGTTCGGGTGGCTACACCTTC.

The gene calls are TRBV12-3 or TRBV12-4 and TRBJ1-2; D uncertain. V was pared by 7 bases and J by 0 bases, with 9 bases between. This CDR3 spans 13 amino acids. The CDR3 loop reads CASTGRTNYGYTF. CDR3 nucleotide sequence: TGTGCCAGCACCGGACGGACTAACTATGGCTACACCTTC.

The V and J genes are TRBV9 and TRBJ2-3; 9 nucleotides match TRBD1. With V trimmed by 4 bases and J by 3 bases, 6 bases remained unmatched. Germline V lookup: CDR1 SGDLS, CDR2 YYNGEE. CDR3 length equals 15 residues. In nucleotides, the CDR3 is TGTGCCAGCAGCTTGGGACAGGGCAAAACAGATACGCAGTATTTT. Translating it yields CASSLGQGKTDTQYF.

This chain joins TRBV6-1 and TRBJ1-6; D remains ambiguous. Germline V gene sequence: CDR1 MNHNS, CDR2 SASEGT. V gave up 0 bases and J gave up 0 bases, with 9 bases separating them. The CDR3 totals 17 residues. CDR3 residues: CASSEADASSYNSPLHF. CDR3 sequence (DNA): TGTGCCAGCAGTGAAGCGGATGCTAGCTCCTATAATTCACCCCTCCACTTT.

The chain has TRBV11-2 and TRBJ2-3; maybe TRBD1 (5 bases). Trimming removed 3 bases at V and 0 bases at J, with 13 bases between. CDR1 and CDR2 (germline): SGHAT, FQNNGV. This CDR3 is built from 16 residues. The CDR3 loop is CASSFRGYQSTDTQYF. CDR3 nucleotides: TGTGCCAGCAGCTTTAGGGGCTATCAAAGCACAGATACGCAGTATTTT.

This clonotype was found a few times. The CDR3 nucleotides are TGTGCCAGCAGCCAAGATAGGGCGGGGGGGCCAACAGATACGCAGTATTTT. This encodes CASSQDRAGGPTDTQYF. The chain combines TRBV3-1 with TRBJ2-3; 9 bases are a match to TRBD2. V shed 0 bases, J shed 3 bases, and the junction held 7 bases outside the gene matches. The germline V gene encodes CDR1 LGHDT and CDR2 YNNKEL (reference sequence). The CDR3 covers 17 residues.

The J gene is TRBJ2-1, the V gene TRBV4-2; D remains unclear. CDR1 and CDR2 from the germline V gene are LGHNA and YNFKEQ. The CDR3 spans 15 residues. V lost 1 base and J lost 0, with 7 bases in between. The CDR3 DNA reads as TGTGCCAGCAGCCAAGTGGACCTCTCCTACAATGAGCAGTTCTTC. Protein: CASSQVDLSYNEQFF.

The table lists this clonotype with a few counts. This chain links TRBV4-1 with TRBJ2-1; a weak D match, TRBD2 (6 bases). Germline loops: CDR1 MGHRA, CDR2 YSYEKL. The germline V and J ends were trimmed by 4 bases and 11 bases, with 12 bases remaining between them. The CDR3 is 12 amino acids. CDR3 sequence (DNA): TGCGCCAGCAGCCCCCTTGGGAGGAAGCAGTTCTTC. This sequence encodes CASSPLGRKQFF.

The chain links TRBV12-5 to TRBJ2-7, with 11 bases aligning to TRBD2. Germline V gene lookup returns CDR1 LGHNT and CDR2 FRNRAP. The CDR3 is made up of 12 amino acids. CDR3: CETSGGTETQYF. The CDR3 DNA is TGTGAAACTAGCGGGGGTACAGAAACCCAGTACTTC.

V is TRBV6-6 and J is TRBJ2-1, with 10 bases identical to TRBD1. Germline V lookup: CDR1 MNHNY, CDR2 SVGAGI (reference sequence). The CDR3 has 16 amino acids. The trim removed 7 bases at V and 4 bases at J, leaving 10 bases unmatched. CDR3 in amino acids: CASTQPWTGGYNEQFF. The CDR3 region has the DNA TGTGCCAGCACCCAACCTTGGACAGGGGGTTACAATGAGCAGTTCTTC.

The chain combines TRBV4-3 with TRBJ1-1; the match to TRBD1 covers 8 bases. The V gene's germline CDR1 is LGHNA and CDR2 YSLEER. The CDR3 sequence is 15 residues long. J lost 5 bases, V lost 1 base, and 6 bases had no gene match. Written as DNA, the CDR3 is TGCGCCAGCAGCCAAGCTCGACAGGGGCGAACTGAAGCTTTCTTT. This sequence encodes CASSQARQGRTEAFF.

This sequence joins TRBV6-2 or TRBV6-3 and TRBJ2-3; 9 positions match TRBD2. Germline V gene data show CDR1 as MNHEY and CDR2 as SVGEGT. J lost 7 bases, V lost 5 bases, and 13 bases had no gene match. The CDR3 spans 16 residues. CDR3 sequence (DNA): TGTGCCAGCAGTCTCGGTAGTAGCGGGGGCCTTTATACGCAGTATTTT. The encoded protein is CASSLGSSGGLYTQYF.

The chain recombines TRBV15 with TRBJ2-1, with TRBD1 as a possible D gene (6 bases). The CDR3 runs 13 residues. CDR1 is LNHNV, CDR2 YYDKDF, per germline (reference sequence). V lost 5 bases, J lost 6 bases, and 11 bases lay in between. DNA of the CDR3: TGTGCCACCAGCGGGTGGACAGTCAATGAGCAGTTCTTC. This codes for CATSGWTVNEQFF.

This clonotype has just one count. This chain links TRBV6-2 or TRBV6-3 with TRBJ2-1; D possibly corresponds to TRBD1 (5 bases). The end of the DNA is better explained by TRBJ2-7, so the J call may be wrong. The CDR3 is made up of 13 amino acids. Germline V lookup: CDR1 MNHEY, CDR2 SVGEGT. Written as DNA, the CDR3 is TGTGCCAGTCTAGGGGTCTCCTACAATGAGCAGTACTTC. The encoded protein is CASLGVSYNEQYF.

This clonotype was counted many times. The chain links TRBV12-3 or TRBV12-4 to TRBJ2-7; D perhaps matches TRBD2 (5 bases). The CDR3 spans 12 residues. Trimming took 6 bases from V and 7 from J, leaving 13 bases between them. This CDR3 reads CASSLRRREQYF. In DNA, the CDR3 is TGTGCCAGCAGCTTGAGGCGGAGGGAGCAGTACTTC.

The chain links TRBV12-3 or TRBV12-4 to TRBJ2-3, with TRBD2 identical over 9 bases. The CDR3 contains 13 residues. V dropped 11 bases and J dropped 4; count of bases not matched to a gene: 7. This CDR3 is CALASGTPDTQYF. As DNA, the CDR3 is TGTGCCCTTGCTAGCGGGACACCAGATACGCAGTATTTT.

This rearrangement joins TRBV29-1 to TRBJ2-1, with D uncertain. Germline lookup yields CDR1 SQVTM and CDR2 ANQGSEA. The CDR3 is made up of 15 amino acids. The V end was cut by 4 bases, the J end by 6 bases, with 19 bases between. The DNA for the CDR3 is TGCAGCGTTGCCCTGGGCAGAAGGAGCCGCAATGAGCAGTTCTTC. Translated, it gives CSVALGRRSRNEQFF.

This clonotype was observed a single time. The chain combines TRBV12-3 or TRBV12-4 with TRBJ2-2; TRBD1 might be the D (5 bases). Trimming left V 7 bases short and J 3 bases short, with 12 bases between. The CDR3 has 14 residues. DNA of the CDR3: TGTGCCAGCACCCCCGACAGACACACCGGGGAGCTGTTTTTT. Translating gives CASTPDRHTGELFF.